The 27 T cell receptor beta chains below all came from one sample that was sequenced in a study of T cells in Graves' hyperthyroidism and ophthalmopathy. There were TCR beta CDR3 regions amplified from RNA transcripts. First-round RT-PCR targeting the TCR CDR3 was performed with the HTBI primer set. Using its own MiXCR run on the multiplex PCR reads, TCRdb lists one record per CDR3 protein. The sample lists about 520,000 distinct CDR3 sequences, 20% occurring once. Sequencing was carried out using blood. The receptor source for this set is a man younger than 35 with Graves' hyperthyroidism.

Remarks on this clonotype: This clone may be a read error of a much larger clone one base away. The chain recombines TRBV27 with TRBJ2-7; D remains ambiguous. In germline, CDR1 is MNHEY, CDR2 SMNVEV (reference sequence). The CDR3 spans 14 residues. CDR3 sequence: CAGSSVLFPYEQYF. The DNA for the CDR3 is TGTGCCGGCAGTTCGGTTCTTTTCCCCTACGAGCAGTACTTC.

This chain connects TRBV3-1 to TRBJ1-2; D unresolved. V lost 4 bases to trimming and J lost 3 bases, with 9 bases between them. The CDR3 extends over 13 amino acids. Germline values: CDR1 LGHDT, CDR2 YNNKEL (reference sequence). The CDR3 DNA is TGTGCCAGCAGCCCTGACATTTACTATGGCTACACCTTC. As protein: CASSPDIYYGYTF. The whole variable domain, remainder taken from reference TRBV3-1 and TRBJ1-2, is DTAVSQTPKYLVTQMGNDKSIKCEQNLGHDTMYWYKQDSKKFLKIMFSYNNKELIINETVPNRFSPKSPDKAHLNLHINSLELGDSAVYFCASSPDIYYGYTFGSGTRLTVV.

This clonotype was seen ten or more times. This rearrangement joins TRBV4-1 to TRBJ2-7; the D gene is possibly TRBD2 (5 bases). Germline lookup yields CDR1 MGHRA and CDR2 YSYEKL. This CDR3 is built from 16 residues. Between the trimmed V and J ends, which lost 4 bases and 2 bases, there was a span of 18 bases. CDR3 region: CASSPPGSEVAYEQYF. The CDR3 bases are TGCGCCAGCAGCCCTCCGGGAAGCGAAGTTGCCTACGAGCAGTACTTC.

J is TRBJ2-5 and V is TRBV6-2 or TRBV6-3; 10 bases map to TRBD1. Trimming cost V 1 base and J 4 bases; bases outside gene matches: 0. Germline CDR1 MNHEY, CDR2 SVGEGT. The CDR3 loop spans 14 amino acids. The CDR3 nucleotides read TGTGCCAGCAGTTACTGGACAGGGGGAGAGACCCAGTACTTC. It encodes CASSYWTGGETQYF.

The CDR3 loop is CATSGKGSFTGELFF. CDR3 nucleotides: TGTGCCACCAGTGGAAAGGGGAGTTTCACCGGGGAGCTGTTTTTT. The V gene is TRBV24-1, the J gene TRBJ2-2; D might be TRBD1 or TRBD2, each matching 5 bases. V was trimmed by 5 bases and J by 4 bases, leaving 13 bases between them. The CDR3 consists of 15 residues. Germline V lookup: CDR1 KGHDR, CDR2 SFDVKD.

The CDR3 region is CASSRVDWAGEQYF. CDR3 bases: TGTGCCAGCAGCCGTGTCGACTGGGCTGGGGAGCAGTACTTC. This sequence joins TRBV3-1 and TRBJ2-7; D is ambiguous. CDR3 length: 14 residues. V was cut by 4 bases and J by 7 bases, with 17 bases left in between. CDR1 LGHDT and CDR2 YNNKEL come from the germline V gene (reference sequence).

This clonotype was observed many times. CDR3 amino acids: CASSPFTRALWGYTF. The CDR3 DNA follows: TGTGCCAGCAGTCCTTTCACCAGGGCCCTCTGGGGCTACACCTTC. The rearrangement joins TRBV6-5 to TRBJ1-2; the D gene is possibly TRBD1 (5 bases). This CDR3 is 15 amino acids long. With 5 bases removed from V and 8 bases from J, the gap between germline ends came to 21 bases. CDR1 is MNHEY and CDR2 is SVGAGI in the germline V gene.

This clonotype was recorded many times. The chain carries TRBV29-1 and TRBJ2-5; D unresolved. Germline V lookup: CDR1 SQVTM, CDR2 ANQGSEA. The CDR3 runs to 14 residues. V lost 0 bases and J 3 bases, leaving 11 bases between the germline ends. The DNA of the CDR3 is TGCAGCGTTGAAGATCAGGAGATGGAAGAGACCCAGTACTTC. Residues: CSVEDQEMEETQYF. The full variable domain, rest sourced from reference TRBV29-1 and TRBJ2-5, is SAVISQKPSRDICQRGTSLTIQCQVDSQVTMMFWYRQQPGQSLTLIATANQGSEATYESGFVIDKFPISRPNLTFSTLTVSNMSPEDSSIYLCSVEDQEMEETQYFGPGTRLLVL.

This clonotype has ten or more counts. This chain connects TRBV9 to TRBJ1-2, with TRBD1 identical over 7 bases. There are 14 residues in the CDR3. The trim removed 0 bases at V and 8 bases at J, leaving 7 bases unmatched. In germline, CDR1 is SGDLS, CDR2 YYNGEE. The CDR3 DNA is TGTGCCAGCAGCGTAGGAGGCCAGGGGGGAGGCTACACCTTC. This codes for CASSVGGQGGGYTF.

As DNA, the CDR3 is TGCGCCAGCAGCTTGGGGACAGGGGGCGCGTTGGAGACCCAGTACTTC. Translated, it gives CASSLGTGGALETQYF. This chain uses TRBV5-1 with TRBJ2-5; 11 bases map to TRBD1. This CDR3 contains 16 residues. Trimming removed 0 bases from V and 5 bases from J; junction bases left unmatched: 6. Germline V CDR1 and CDR2: SGHRS, YFSETQ.

V and J are TRBV6-1 and TRBJ1-2, with a weak D call TRBD1 (6 bases). Trimming took off 8 bases at V and 6 bases at J, with 16 bases between the two ends. The CDR3 runs to 13 residues. Germline V CDR1 and CDR2: MNHNS, SASEGT. The DNA of the CDR3 is TGTGCCAGCGGGGGGGCCGTAGAAGATGGCTACACCTTC. This gives the protein CASGGAVEDGYTF.

This clonotype was counted ten times or more. This sequence joins TRBV20-1 and TRBJ2-7; D unclear. Per germline, CDR1 DFQATT and CDR2 SNEGSKA (reference sequence). CDR3 length: 14 residues. V was pared by 3 bases and J by 1 base, with 13 bases between. Written as DNA, the CDR3 is TGCAGTGCTAGGTCCCCGCGTGAGTCCTACGAGCAGTACTTC. Amino acids: CSARSPRESYEQYF.

The rearrangement links TRBV6-2 or TRBV6-3 to TRBJ1-5; D ambiguous. CDR1 and CDR2 from the germline V gene are MNHEY and SVGEGT. The CDR3 runs to 18 residues. V lost 6 bases to trimming and J lost 7 bases, with 28 bases between them. The CDR3: CASRGSVGGWRSEQPQHF. The DNA of the CDR3 is TGTGCCAGCAGGGGGTCGGTAGGAGGGTGGCGTTCTGAGCAGCCCCAGCATTTT.

Notes on this clonotype: One base away lies a much larger clone, so this may be a sequencing read error. The chain combines TRBV29-1 with TRBJ2-7; 9 bases align to TRBD1. This CDR3 spans 14 amino acids. V was clipped by 7 bases and J by 7 bases; unmatched bases: 14. Germline-derived CDR1 and CDR2 are SQVTM and ANQGSEA. The CDR3 is CSDGQGFGSAEQYF. CDR3 nucleotides: TGCAGCGACGGACAGGGGTTCGGCTCTGCGGAGCAGTACTTC.

The chain uses TRBV2 and TRBJ2-7, with a tentative D call TRBD1 (6 bases). V lost 8 bases and J lost 4, with 18 bases in between. The CDR3 totals 14 residues. Germline V gene lookup returns CDR1 SNHLY and CDR2 FYNNEI. CDR3 protein: CASSSGTRIYEQYF. The DNA of the CDR3 is TGTGCCAGCTCCTCCGGGACACGGATTTACGAGCAGTACTTC.

The table lists this clonotype with many counts. This sequence joins TRBV12-3 or TRBV12-4 and TRBJ2-7; D possibly corresponds to TRBD1 (6 bases). With 6 bases removed from V and 5 bases from J, the gap between germline ends came to 14 bases. This CDR3 has 13 residues. CDR3 in amino acids: CASRRTGSHEQYF. CDR3 bases: TGTGCCAGCAGACGAACAGGGTCCCACGAGCAGTACTTC.

The chain joins TRBV18 to TRBJ2-5; D is uncertain. Germline V lookup: CDR1 KGHSH, CDR2 LQKENI. CDR3 length: 14 amino acids. Trimming cost V 3 bases and J 5 bases, with 13 bases left between them. In DNA, the CDR3 is TGTGCCAGCTCACCCTTGGACGGTCGGGAGACCCAGTACTTC. It encodes CASSPLDGRETQYF.

This clonotype was picked up many times. The chain links TRBV30 to TRBJ1-1; D is unclear. V lost 8 bases, J lost 1 base, and 11 bases lay in between. The V gene's germline CDR1 is GTSNPN and CDR2 SVGIG (reference sequence). The CDR3 runs to 12 residues. The CDR3 here is CALKLPNTEAFF. Here the CDR3 DNA reads TGTGCCCTCAAACTACCGAACACTGAAGCTTTCTTT.

The chain couples TRBV11-2 to TRBJ2-1; the D is unclear. The germline V gene encodes CDR1 SGHAT and CDR2 FQNNGV. The V end was cut by 1 base, the J end by 2 bases, with 9 bases between. This CDR3 region has 15 residues. The CDR3 is CASSLVSGTYNEQFF. CDR3 in DNA: TGTGCCAGCAGCTTAGTGTCAGGAACCTACAATGAGCAGTTCTTC.

This clonotype was picked up many times. The V call is TRBV11-2, the J call TRBJ2-5; D call uncertain. The CDR3 is 13 residues long. Trimming left V 1 base short and J 4 bases short, with 7 bases between. Germline CDR1 and CDR2: SGHAT and FQNNGV. The CDR3 is CASSLVIGETQYF. The DNA of the CDR3 is TGTGCCAGCAGCTTAGTCATAGGAGAGACCCAGTACTTC.

The chain has TRBV24-1 and TRBJ1-5; D is unresolved. With 5 bases removed from V and 6 bases from J, the gap between germline ends came to 7 bases. The germline CDR1 and CDR2 sequences are KGHDR and SFDVKD. The CDR3 is 12 residues long. As DNA, the CDR3 is TGTGCCACCAGTGTCTTGGGTCAGCCCCAGCATTTT. The encoded protein is CATSVLGQPQHF.

Many counts were recorded for this clonotype. CDR3 sequence reads: CASSLPDRSNTGELFF. The CDR3 coding sequence is TGTGCCAGCAGCTTACCAGACAGATCGAACACCGGGGAGCTGTTTTTT. This chain joins TRBV7-8 and TRBJ2-2; weak D call: TRBD1 (5 bases). The CDR3 spans 16 residues. V lost 2 bases to trimming and J lost 0 bases, with 10 bases between them. Germline CDR1 and CDR2: SGHVS and FQNEAQ. Full variable domain (rest looked up from reference TRBV7-8 and TRBJ2-2): GAGVSQSPRYKVAKRGQDVALRCDPISGHVSLFWYQQALGQGPEFLTYFQNEAQLDKSGLPSDRFFAERPEGSVSTLKIQRTQQEDSAVYLCASSLPDRSNTGELFFGEGSRLTVL.

The DNA for the CDR3 is TGCAGTGCTAGAGACGCCGAACTAGCGGGACTGTACGAGCAGTACTTC. Residues: CSARDAELAGLYEQYF. The rearrangement joins TRBV20-1 to TRBJ2-7, with 10 positions matching TRBD2. The junction had 9 bases not matched to a gene; V was cut back by 0 bases and J by 4 bases. The CDR3 extends over 16 amino acids. The germline V gene encodes CDR1 DFQATT and CDR2 SNEGSKA (reference sequence).

This clonotype was observed many times. The chain combines TRBV2 with TRBJ2-2; D remains ambiguous. The CDR3 spans 12 residues. The germline V gene has CDR1 SNHLY and CDR2 FYNNEI. The V and J ends lost 6 bases and 1 base respectively, with 3 bases between them. The CDR3: CASRENTGELFF. DNA for the CDR3: TGTGCCAGCAGGGAGAACACCGGGGAGCTGTTTTTT.

In this sample, this clonotype turned up a few times. V and J are TRBV10-3 and TRBJ2-7; 10 bases match TRBD2. Germline-derived CDR1 and CDR2 are ENHRY and SYGVKD. The CDR3 consists of 14 residues. V lost 2 bases and J lost 2; bases outside the gene matches: 0. For the CDR3, the DNA is TGTGCCATCAGTGAGACTAGCGGGACCTACGAGCAGTACTTC. Protein sequence: CAISETSGTYEQYF.

This clonotype has a handful of counts. This chain uses TRBV29-1 with TRBJ2-7, with D unresolved. Germline V CDR1 and CDR2: SQVTM, ANQGSEA. Trimming stripped 4 bases from V and 4 bases from J, with 8 bases between. The CDR3 is made up of 11 amino acids. Here the CDR3 DNA reads TGCAGCGTTGGATCCGGATACGAGCAGTACTTC. Amino acids: CSVGSGYEQYF.

The sample holds many counts of this clonotype. This chain connects TRBV6-1 to TRBJ2-7; unclear D gene. Germline CDR1 reads MNHNS; CDR2 reads SASEGT. This CDR3 comprises 11 residues. V lost 4 bases, J lost 7 bases, and 8 bases lay in between. The CDR3 bases are TGTGCCAGCAGTGTCCTGAGTGAGCAGTACTTC. This translates into CASSVLSEQYF.